This T cell receptor (beta chain) was captured by sequencing in a study of human T cells and chemical hapten exposure. The V gene lost 6 bases and the J gene lost 4 bases, with 9 bases spanning the gap. Germline-derived CDR1 and CDR2 are ENHRY and SYGVKD. This CDR3 comprises 13 residues. MiXCR, run by TCRdb on the RACE reads, gives a single entry per CDR3 protein. Altogether 80,000 to 100,000 distinct CDR3 sequences are present, 7.5% to 9.5% being singletons, with the ten largest covering under 2%. Regarding time point: patch test 1, 2 weeks after DPC sensitization. Treatment reported: therapeutic diphenylcyclopropenone sensitization with weekly scalp DPC.

This TCR came from a woman in her 30s with alopecia areata. Some clones in this sample may be carry-over from other donors' samples. The genes are TRBV10-3 and TRBJ1-4, with D possibly TRBD1 on 5 matching bases. The source was whole blood, collected in connection with sensitization to the hapten diphenylcyclopropenone (DPC). This chain's CDR3 is CAIRTDLNEKLFF. The CDR3 coding sequence is TGTGCCATCAGGACAGACCTTAATGAAAAACTGTTTTTT.